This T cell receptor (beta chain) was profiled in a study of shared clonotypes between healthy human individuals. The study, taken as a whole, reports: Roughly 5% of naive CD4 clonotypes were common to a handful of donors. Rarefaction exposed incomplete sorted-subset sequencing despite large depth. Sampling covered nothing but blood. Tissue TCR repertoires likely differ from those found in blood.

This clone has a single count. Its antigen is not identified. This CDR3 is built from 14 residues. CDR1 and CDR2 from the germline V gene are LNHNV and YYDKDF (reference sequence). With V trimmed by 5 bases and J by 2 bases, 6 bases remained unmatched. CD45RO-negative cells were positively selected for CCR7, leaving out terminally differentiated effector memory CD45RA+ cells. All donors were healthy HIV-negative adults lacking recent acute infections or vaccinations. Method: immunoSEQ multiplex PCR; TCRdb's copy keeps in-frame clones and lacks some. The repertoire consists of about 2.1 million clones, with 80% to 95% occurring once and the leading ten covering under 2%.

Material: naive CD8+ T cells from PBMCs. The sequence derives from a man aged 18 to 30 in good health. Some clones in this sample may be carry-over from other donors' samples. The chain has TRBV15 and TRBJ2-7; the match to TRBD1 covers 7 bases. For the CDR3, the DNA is TGTGCCACCAGCGCTCAGGGGGATGCCTACGAGCAGTACTTC. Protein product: CATSAQGDAYEQYF.